The present T cell receptor beta chain was sequenced within a study of T-cell memory formation after mild COVID-19. Study background: Among the donors, TCR clusters were largely specific to each donor. Study outcomes and limitations: Memory sampled before infection contained some responding clones, suggesting cross-reactive memory joined. CD4/CD8 balance held among clones contracting day 15 to 85, and later expanders leaned CD4+.

TCR alpha and TCR beta cDNA libraries with sample barcodes and UMIs came from 5'RACE using constant-segment primers. MiXCR was run by TCRdb on the 5' RACE reads, yielding one entry per CDR3 protein. The table lists more than 80,000 distinct CDR3 sequences, roughly 12% of them singletons. This clonotype was recorded a few times. The target antigen is unknown. The germline V gene has CDR1 DFQATT and CDR2 SNEGSKA (reference sequence). V lost 6 bases to trimming and J lost 3 bases, with 9 bases between them. The CDR3 totals 11 residues. Sequenced sample: PBMCs or a T cell subset sorted from them (not recorded which). The sequence was obtained from an adult woman who had mild COVID-19 (a few samples of this study predate the infection). Cell type and time point are not known. V is TRBV20-1 and J is TRBJ2-7; D gene unclear. The CDR3 DNA reads as TGCAGTGCCTTATGGGGCTACGAGCAGTACTTC. Amino acids: CSALWGYEQYF.